A selection of T cell receptor beta chains follows, all from one sample in a study of CD8 T cells in ankylosing spondylitis. TCRdb re-called the 5' RACE reads with MiXCR, one entry per CDR3 protein. Of 180,000 or so distinct CDR3 sequences listed, approximately 10% were seen once; the top ten hold under 35%. Sequencing used blood, either unsorted or a sorted T cell fraction (not recorded which). Receptors were obtained from a male donor with ankylosing spondylitis or in good health (not recorded which). CDR3s include the opening cysteine and the closing phenylalanine or tryptophan. A D gene is named only where the DNA matches it firmly. Clone size is given for some rows only: seen once, a few or many times, or a class if the clone is expanded.

14 | TRBJ1-1 | many | . | TRBV12-3/TRBV12-4 | TGTGCCAGCAGTTTGGGGGGTGGAGGGACTGAAGCTTTCTTT | CASSLGGGGTEAFF
13 | TRBJ1-1 | . | . | TRBV5-1 | TGCGCCAGCAGCTTGGGTAAGGGGTCTGAAGCTTTCTTT | CASSLGKGSEAFF
12 | TRBJ1-1 | . | . | TRBV24-1 | TGTGCCACCACCCCTAGGAACACTGAAGCTTTCTTT | CATTPRNTEAFF
15 | TRBJ1-4 | few | TRBD1 | TRBV12-3/TRBV12-4 | TGTGCCAGCAGTCCTTGGACAGGGTCTAATGAAAAACTGTTTTTT | CASSPWTGSNEKLFF
11 | TRBJ2-3 | many | . | TRBV29-1 | TGCAGCGTCGCAGCCACAGATACGCAGTATTTT | CSVAATDTQYF
13 | TRBJ1-1 | many | . | TRBV5-1 | TGCGCCAGTAAGGGGGGCCAGAACACTGAAGCTTTCTTT | CASKGGQNTEAFF
16 | TRBJ1-6 | many | TRBD1 | TRBV20-1 | TGCAGTGCTAGAGCCCTCGGACAGGACAGGGATTCACCCCTCCACTTT | CSARALGQDRDSPLHF
14 | TRBJ2-1 | many | . | TRBV12-3/TRBV12-4 | TGTGCCAGCAGACCAGCGGTGTACTACAATGAGCAGTTCTTC | CASRPAVYYNEQFF
14 | TRBJ2-2 | many | . | TRBV9 | TGTGCCAGCAGCGGGACGGCCCGAACCGGGGAGCTGTTTTTT | CASSGTARTGELFF
15 | TRBJ1-2 | few | TRBD1 | TRBV6-4 | TGTGCCAGCAGCGCGCGGACAGGGGCACCCTATGGCTACACCTTC | CASSARTGAPYGYTF
16 | TRBJ2-5 | many | TRBD1 | TRBV5-1 | TGCGCCAGCAGCACACCTTTACAGGGGGGTCAAGAGACCCAGTACTTC | CASSTPLQGGQETQYF
16 | TRBJ1-2 | . | TRBD1 | TRBV6-5 | TGTGCCAGCAGTTACACGGGAGGGGGCGCTGCCGGAGGCTACACCTTC | CASSYTGGGAAGGYTF